This entry lists 27 T cell receptor beta chains sequenced from one sample in a study of OX40 agonist ivuxolimab in advanced cancers. Sequencing used immunoSEQ multiplex PCR; TCRdb keeps in-frame clones, though not all of them. The top ten clones hold around 0.73% of a sample with about 73,000 clones, approximately 86% of them seen once. This material consisted of CD4+ or CD8+ T cells sorted from blood, taken in a trial of the OX40 agonist ivuxolimab. The receptors were sampled from an adult with an advanced solid tumor such as melanoma, head and neck, liver or kidney cancer.

This clone was seen more than once but under ten times. Germline is not matched at one junction end, which may reflect a read error. J is TRBJ2-7 and V is TRBV2; a possible D gene is TRBD2 (5 bases). The CDR3 covers 11 residues. Germline V gives CDR1 SNHLY, CDR2 FYNNEI. CDR3 bases: TGTGCCAGCAGTGACGTCTGGACTCACCTCTTC. It is translated as CASSDVWTHLF. Drawing the rest from reference TRBV2 and TRBJ2-7, the complete variable domain is EPEVTQTPSHQVTQMGQEVILRCVPISNHLYFYWYRQILGQKVEFLVSFYNNEISEKSEIFDDQFSVERPDGSNFTLKIRSTKLEDSAMYFCASSDVWTHLFGPGTRLTVT.

The genes are TRBV27 and TRBJ2-2; 8 nucleotides match TRBD1. The V gene end was trimmed by 6 bases and the J gene end by 4 bases; junction bases not matched to a gene: 4. The CDR3 length is 14 residues. The germline V gene has CDR1 MNHEY and CDR2 SMNVEV (reference sequence). CDR3 in amino acids: CASSPDRVTGELFF. The DNA for the CDR3 is TGTGCCAGCAGCCCGGACAGGGTCACCGGGGAGCTGTTTTTT.

This clone appeared once. The chain recombines TRBV7-2 with TRBJ2-1, with D unclear. The CDR3 covers 12 residues. V dropped 7 bases and J dropped 7 bases, with 11 bases sitting between them. Per the germline V gene, CDR1 is SGHTA and CDR2 is FQGNSA. The CDR3 reads CASTEYHNEQFF. CDR3 coding DNA: TGTGCCAGCACCGAGTACCATAATGAGCAGTTCTTC.

The sample holds one count of this clone. The rearrangement joins TRBV29-1 to TRBJ1-1; 8 bases match TRBD1. V lost 6 bases, J lost 5 bases, and 14 bases stayed unmatched. Germline CDR1 is SQVTM and CDR2 is ANQGSEA. The CDR3 loop spans 15 amino acids. CDR3 nucleotide sequence: TGCAGCGTCAAGAGCGGACAGGGACCATGGACTGAAGCTTTCTTT. It translates to CSVKSGQGPWTEAFF.

The table lists this clone with a count of one. This chain connects TRBV5-1 to TRBJ1-6, with TRBD1 matching 10 bases. CDR1 is SGHRS, CDR2 YFSETQ, per germline. J gave up 7 bases and V 2 bases, and 6 bases lay outside the gene matches. This CDR3 region has 16 residues. The CDR3 reads CASSFTRDRGNSPLHF. The DNA for the CDR3 is TGCGCCAGCAGCTTTACTCGGGACAGGGGAAATTCACCCCTCCACTTT.

The J gene is TRBJ2-3, the V gene TRBV4-1; unclear D gene. This CDR3 spans 14 amino acids. The germline V and J ends were trimmed by 2 bases and 6 bases, with 12 bases remaining between them. Germline V gives CDR1 MGHRA, CDR2 YSYEKL. The CDR3 nucleotides read TGCGCCAGCAGCCAACTCGGACCCAGGGATACGCAGTATTTT. Protein product: CASSQLGPRDTQYF.

This chain connects TRBV30 to TRBJ2-1; the match to TRBD2 covers 9 bases. In germline, CDR1 is GTSNPN, CDR2 SVGIG (reference sequence). The length of the CDR3 is 16 residues. Trimming took 4 bases from V and 9 from J; bases not matched to a gene: 16. CDR3 sequence (DNA): TGTGCCTGGACCAGTAATGGGGGCCTAGCGGGAAGTGAGCAGTTCTTC. Protein product: CAWTSNGGLAGSEQFF.

The chain links TRBV7-2 to TRBJ2-7, with D uncertain. The CDR3 totals 12 residues. Per the germline V gene, CDR1 is SGHTA and CDR2 is FQGNSA. V dropped 1 base and J dropped 5 bases, with 6 bases sitting between them. CDR3 amino acids: CASSLGWNEQYF. The CDR3 nucleotides read TGTGCCAGCAGCTTAGGTTGGAACGAGCAGTACTTC.

The chain links TRBV4-3 to TRBJ2-7, with 9 bases aligning to TRBD1. J was trimmed by 0 bases and V by 1 base; bases with no gene match: 1. The CDR3 is 15 amino acids. The germline V gene has CDR1 LGHNA and CDR2 YSLEER. CDR3 coding DNA: TGCGCCAGCAGCCAAGGGGACAGGGTCTCCTACGAGCAGTACTTC. It specifies CASSQGDRVSYEQYF.

V gene TRBV7-8 combines with J gene TRBJ1-2; a possible D gene is TRBD1 (6 bases). CDR3 size: 14 residues. V was trimmed by 1 base and J by 4 bases, leaving 10 bases between them. Germline V gene sequence: CDR1 SGHVS, CDR2 FQNEAQ. This CDR3 reads CASSLDGGTYGYTF. The CDR3 nucleotides read TGTGCCAGCAGCTTAGACGGGGGCACCTATGGCTACACCTTC.

The chain carries TRBV7-8 and TRBJ2-7; 15 bases map to TRBD2. V shed 10 bases, J shed 4 bases, and the junction held 8 bases outside the gene matches. Germline V gene sequence: CDR1 SGHVS, CDR2 FQNEAQ. The CDR3 spans 15 residues. CDR3 sequence: CATRTSGRALYEQYF. Here the CDR3 DNA reads TGTGCCACTCGGACTAGCGGGAGGGCCTTGTACGAGCAGTACTTC.

V gene TRBV28 combines with J gene TRBJ2-7; TRBD2 aligns across 8 bases. Germline values: CDR1 MDHEN, CDR2 SYDVKM. This CDR3 is 14 amino acids long. V lost 5 bases, J lost 6 bases, and 9 bases stayed unmatched. In nucleotides, the CDR3 is TGTGCCAGCAGTGCCAGAGCGGGAGTGGCCGAGCAGTACTTC. Its translation: CASSARAGVAEQYF.

The chain joins TRBV28 to TRBJ2-1; maybe TRBD2 (5 bases). V lost 3 bases, J lost 0 bases, and 9 bases lay in between. CDR1 MDHEN and CDR2 SYDVKM come from the germline V gene. The CDR3 totals 15 residues. The CDR3 spells CASSLGRLSYNEQFF. The DNA of the CDR3 is TGTGCCAGCAGTTTGGGGAGACTCTCCTACAATGAGCAGTTCTTC.

This clone was detected only once. The chain has TRBV7-9 and TRBJ2-7; tentative D call: TRBD1 (5 bases). This CDR3 spans 12 amino acids. Trimming pared 2 bases from V and 3 bases from J, leaving 5 bases between. Germline V gene data show CDR1 as SEHNR and CDR2 as FQNEAQ (reference sequence). The chain's CDR3 is CASSLQGYEQYF. The CDR3, as DNA: TGTGCCAGCAGCTTACAGGGCTACGAGCAGTACTTC.

V is TRBV5-1 and J is TRBJ1-2; 12 nucleotides line up with TRBD1. The germline V gene encodes CDR1 SGHRS and CDR2 YFSETQ. This CDR3 contains 16 residues. The V gene end was trimmed by 10 bases and the J gene end by 2 bases; junction bases not matched to a gene: 12. CDR3 nucleotides: TGCGCCTCCACAGCCGGGACAGGGGGCCGAAACTATGGCTACACCTTC. This encodes CASTAGTGGRNYGYTF.

The chain uses TRBV7-6 and TRBJ1-1, with D tentatively TRBD1 (5 bases). This CDR3 is 15 amino acids long. The ends were cut back, 5 bases at V and 1 base at J, with 14 bases in the middle. The germline CDR1 and CDR2 sequences are SGHVS and FNYEAQ. CDR3 nucleotide sequence: TGTGCCAGCAGCCAACCGGGACCGGAGAACACTGAAGCTTTCTTT. This translates into CASSQPGPENTEAFF.

This sequence joins TRBV9 and TRBJ1-4; D gene unclear. Germline V gene sequence: CDR1 SGDLS, CDR2 YYNGEE. Trimming pared 3 bases from V and 3 bases from J, leaving 15 bases between. The CDR3 loop spans 16 amino acids. The CDR3 DNA reads TGTGCCAGCAGCGCGCAGGTGAACGCGGCTAATGAAAAACTGTTTTTT. Translation gives CASSAQVNAANEKLFF.

This rearrangement joins TRBV10-3 to TRBJ2-7, with TRBD1 matching over 10 bases. Germline values: CDR1 ENHRY, CDR2 SYGVKD. The CDR3 totals 16 residues. The ends lost 2 bases at V and 3 bases at J; junction bases unmatched: 7. CDR3 bases: TGTGCCATCAGTGAGCGGACAGGGGGGCTCCACTACGAGCAGTACTTC. Encoded protein: CAISERTGGLHYEQYF.

The V gene is TRBV4-1, the J gene TRBJ2-3; TRBD2 might be the D (6 bases). Germline loops: CDR1 MGHRA, CDR2 YSYEKL. V lost 2 bases and J 2 bases, leaving 11 bases between the germline ends. The length of the CDR3 is 15 residues. CDR3 DNA sequence: TGCGCCAGCAGCCAACGGGAGTGGGCCACAGATACGCAGTATTTT. Amino acid sequence: CASSQREWATDTQYF.

V is TRBV11-3 and J is TRBJ1-6, with 10 bases identical to TRBD1. The CDR3 is made up of 14 amino acids. Germline lookup yields CDR1 SGHNT and CDR2 YENEEA. V lost 5 bases, J lost 7 bases, and 2 bases stayed unmatched. The CDR3 here is CASSPTGGNSPLHF. CDR3 sequence (DNA): TGTGCCAGCAGCCCGACAGGGGGCAATTCACCCCTCCACTTT. Complete variable domain (other parts from reference TRBV11-3 and TRBJ1-6): EAGVVQSPRYKIIEKKQPVAFWCNPISGHNTLYWYLQNLGQGPELLIRYENEEAVDDSQLPKDRFSAERLKGVDSTLKIQPAELGDSAVYLCASSPTGGNSPLHFGNGTRLTVT.

The chain links TRBV19 to TRBJ2-3, with 8 bases identical to TRBD2. J was trimmed by 8 bases and V by 4 bases; bases with no gene match: 14. The CDR3 is 16 residues long. Germline V gene sequence: CDR1 LNHDA, CDR2 SQIVND (reference sequence). CDR3 sequence: CASSNPPGGALGTQYF. DNA for the CDR3: TGTGCCAGTAGTAACCCCCCGGGGGGGGCATTGGGTACGCAGTATTTT.

CDR3 DNA: TGTGCCAGCAGCTGGGACAGTGCGAACACCGGGGAGCTGTTTTTT. It translates to CASSWDSANTGELFF. The chain uses TRBV11-2 and TRBJ2-2; 7 bases are a match to TRBD1. The CDR3 covers 15 residues. J was trimmed by 0 bases and V by 4 bases; bases with no gene match: 2. The germline V gene has CDR1 SGHAT and CDR2 FQNNGV.

The rearrangement uses TRBV7-2 and TRBJ1-5; D is ambiguous. V dropped 5 bases and J dropped 9 bases, with 14 bases sitting between them. The germline CDR1 and CDR2 sequences are SGHTA and FQGNSA. The CDR3 is 13 residues long. The CDR3 DNA reads TGTGCCAGCAGCCCTCAAGGAAACGGGCCCCAGCATTTT. Translated: CASSPQGNGPQHF.

This chain joins TRBV5-8 and TRBJ2-3, with D perhaps matching TRBD1 or TRBD2 (7 bases each). Trimming removed 1 base at V and 4 bases at J, with 13 bases between. Germline loops: CDR1 SGHTS, CDR2 YDEGEE. The CDR3 spans 15 residues. The chain's CDR3 is CASSLYQGGSDTQYF. In DNA, the CDR3 is TGTGCCAGCAGCTTGTATCAGGGGGGGTCAGATACGCAGTATTTT. Looking up the rest from reference TRBV5-8 and TRBJ2-3 gives the full variable domain: EAGVTQSPTHLIKTRGQQATLRCSPISGHTSVYWYQQALGLGLQFLLWYDEGEERNRGNFPPRFSGRQFPNYSSELNVNALELEDSALYLCASSLYQGGSDTQYFGPGTRLTVL.

The chain uses TRBV28 and TRBJ2-7; D is possibly TRBD1 (6 bases). Germline CDR1 reads MDHEN; CDR2 reads SYDVKM. This CDR3 region has 13 residues. The V end lost 5 bases, the J end lost 6 bases, and 14 bases lay between the germline ends. The CDR3 loop is CASSENRVGEQYF. CDR3 sequence (DNA): TGTGCCAGCAGTGAGAACAGGGTGGGCGAGCAGTACTTC. Supplemented by reference TRBV28 and TRBJ2-7, the full variable domain reads DVKVTQSSRYLVKRTGEKVFLECVQDMDHENMFWYRQDPGLGLRLIYFSYDVKMKEKGDIPEGYSVSREKKERFSLILESASTNQTSMYLCASSENRVGEQYFGPGTRLTVT.

In this sample, this clone turned up once. The chain uses TRBV7-9 and TRBJ2-2, with 9 nucleotides matching TRBD1. CDR1 and CDR2 (germline): SEHNR, FQNEAQ (reference sequence). The trim removed 5 bases at V and 6 bases at J, leaving 7 bases unmatched. The CDR3 spans 15 residues. The CDR3 nucleotides read TGTGCCAGCAGCGCACAGGGGGCGAGGGCCGGGGAGCTGTTTTTT. As protein: CASSAQGARAGELFF.

Here the CDR3 DNA reads TGTGCCAGCAGCTTAACAGGATGGTATTACGAGCAGTACTTC. Protein: CASSLTGWYYEQYF. The chain is built from TRBV7-2 and TRBJ2-7, with D possibly TRBD1 on 5 matching bases. The CDR3 is 14 amino acids. V shed 2 bases and J shed 4 bases, with 12 bases lying between them. Germline V gives CDR1 SGHTA, CDR2 FQGNSA.